The following is a TCR beta chain sequence with its context. The sample is drawn from a study of technical replicates of blood from a few donors. TCRdb's copy holds only in-frame clones and misses some; the assay was immunoSEQ multiplex PCR. The sample records about 97,000 clones, approximately 95% being singletons. This TCR was sampled from a human donor in good health. The sequenced sample consisted of T cells isolated from PBMCs.

In DNA, the CDR3 is TGTGCCACAGGACTAGGTAATGAGCAGTTCTTC. Encoded protein: CATGLGNEQFF. V and J are TRBV10-3 and TRBJ2-1; 7 bases map to TRBD2. With 10 bases clipped from V and 7 bases from J, the junction kept 4 bases outside the gene matches. The CDR3 loop spans 11 amino acids. Germline V gene sequence: CDR1 ENHRY, CDR2 SYGVKD.